Following are 22 T cell receptor beta chains from one sample sequenced in a study of vaccination and CD4 T cells after COVID-19. The antigens for these receptors are not known. The treatment was: roughly 10-day PBMC culture with coronavirus spike peptide pools or control peptides (ViraFEST assay). The Oncomine TCR Beta short-read assay was applied to DNA of cultured CD4+ T cells. TCRdb reprocessed the PCR reads via MiXCR and lists one record per CDR3 protein. Of over 14,000 distinct CDR3 sequences in the sample, roughly 30% were seen once. The source was CD4+ T cells from blood, cultured in vitro, collected after SARS-CoV-2 vaccination. Receptor source: a human donor who had recovered from COVID-19.

The sample holds a few counts of this clonotype. The chain combines TRBV7-2 with TRBJ2-2; the D gene is possibly TRBD1 (5 bases). Per germline, CDR1 SGHTA and CDR2 FQGNSA. The CDR3 length is 15 residues. Trimming removed 2 bases from V and 4 bases from J, with 11 bases in between. Here the CDR3 DNA reads TGTGCCAGCAGCTTACAGGGCGGTCTCACCGGGGAGCTGTTTTTT. This encodes CASSLQGGLTGELFF.

The chain couples TRBV27 to TRBJ1-1; unclear D gene. Germline V gene lookup returns CDR1 MNHEY and CDR2 SMNVEV (reference sequence). The ends were cut back, 4 bases at V and 0 bases at J, with 6 bases in the middle. The CDR3 consists of 13 residues. The CDR3 DNA is TGTGCCAGCAGTTACCTTATGAACACTGAAGCTTTCTTT. Translated: CASSYLMNTEAFF.

The chain carries TRBV28 and TRBJ2-7, with 14 nucleotides matching TRBD2. V shed 5 bases and J 5 bases; nucleotides not matched to a gene: 2. The CDR3 spans 14 residues. Per germline, CDR1 MDHEN and CDR2 SYDVKM. The CDR3 DNA sequence: TGTGCCAGCAGTGGACTAGCGGGAGGCGACGAGCAGTACTTC. Translation: CASSGLAGGDEQYF.

This clonotype has more than one count but fewer than ten. V and J are TRBV20-1 and TRBJ2-7, with 7 bases that match TRBD2. Germline V gene lookup returns CDR1 DFQATT and CDR2 SNEGSKA (reference sequence). CDR3 length: 14 residues. V was pared by 5 bases and J by 2 bases, with 9 bases of the junction left unmatched. The CDR3 protein is CSAPKTSVTYEQYF. Here the CDR3 DNA reads TGCAGTGCTCCTAAAACTAGCGTTACCTACGAGCAGTACTTC.

The chain joins TRBV6-4 to TRBJ2-3, with D possibly matching TRBD1 (6 bases). Trimming removed 3 bases from V and 4 bases from J, with 8 bases in between. Germline CDR1 is MRHNA and CDR2 is SNTAGT. The CDR3 extends over 13 amino acids. The chain's CDR3 is CASSEQGPDTQYF. DNA for the CDR3: TGTGCCAGCAGTGAGCAGGGGCCAGATACGCAGTATTTT.

The V and J genes are TRBV7-2 and TRBJ2-1; 11 nucleotides match TRBD1. The V and J ends lost 5 bases and 6 bases, in that order; junction bases with no gene match: 9. There are 16 residues in the CDR3. Per germline, CDR1 SGHTA and CDR2 FQGNSA. This CDR3 reads CASSPKSGTGGNEQFF. CDR3 sequence (DNA): TGTGCCAGCAGCCCGAAGTCGGGGACAGGGGGCAATGAGCAGTTCTTC.

This clonotype was detected a few times. The chain has TRBV7-2 and TRBJ1-4; possible D gene TRBD1, 6 bases. Germline lookup yields CDR1 SGHTA and CDR2 FQGNSA. V gave up 2 bases and J gave up 5 bases, with 9 bases separating them. The CDR3 spans 14 residues. As DNA, the CDR3 is TGTGCCAGCAGCTTACGACAGGCGAATGAAAAACTGTTTTTT. It encodes CASSLRQANEKLFF.

The sample holds a few counts of this clonotype. V is TRBV19 and J is TRBJ1-5, with D tentatively TRBD1 (5 bases). CDR1 and CDR2 from the germline V gene are LNHDA and SQIVND (reference sequence). The CDR3 runs 13 residues. The V gene lost 7 bases and the J gene lost 6 bases, with 13 bases spanning the gap. The CDR3 protein is CASNPDSSQPQHF. The CDR3 DNA reads as TGTGCCAGTAATCCAGACAGTTCTCAGCCCCAGCATTTT.

The V gene is TRBV19, the J gene TRBJ2-5; D assignment may be TRBD1 or TRBD2 (5 bases each). The germline V gene encodes CDR1 LNHDA and CDR2 SQIVND (reference sequence). The ends were cut back, 3 bases at V and 2 bases at J, with 19 bases in the middle. The CDR3 consists of 17 residues. The CDR3 spells CASSISSGAGAQETQYF. In DNA form, the CDR3 reads TGTGCCAGTAGTATTTCTTCTGGGGCCGGGGCACAAGAGACCCAGTACTTC.

Comments on this clonotype: Mismatch with germline at one junction end may stem from a read error. V gene TRBV27 combines with J gene TRBJ2-3; 8 bases map to TRBD2. The length of the CDR3 is 17 residues. Germline-derived CDR1 and CDR2 are MNHEY and SMNVEV (reference sequence). The CDR3 DNA sequence: TGTGCCGGCAGTCAGCAACGGACTAGCCTGAGCACAGATACGCAGTATTTT. This encodes CAGSQQRTSLSTDTQYF.

This chain joins TRBV10-2 and TRBJ1-2; D gene unclear. Germline CDR1 and CDR2: WSHSY and SAAADI. The CDR3 runs to 12 residues. Between the trimmed V and J ends, which lost 10 bases and 6 bases, there was a span of 15 bases. DNA of the CDR3: TGCGCCACCCTCCGGGGAGCTAATGGCTACACCTTC. Its protein is CATLRGANGYTF.

The chain recombines TRBV6-2 or TRBV6-3 with TRBJ2-5; TRBD2 agrees at 10 bases. Losses at the gene ends were 5 bases for V and 5 bases for J; bases not matched to a gene: 8. The CDR3 has 15 residues. CDR1 and CDR2 from the germline V gene are MNHEY and SVGEGT. The CDR3: CASSRTGTSAETQYF. CDR3 sequence (DNA): TGTGCCAGCAGTCGAACCGGGACTAGCGCCGAGACCCAGTACTTC.

The chain joins TRBV27 to TRBJ2-2, with no clear D. Germline V gives CDR1 MNHEY, CDR2 SMNVEV (reference sequence). Trimming took off 2 bases at V and 3 bases at J, with 10 bases between the two ends. There are 15 residues in the CDR3. The CDR3 nucleotides are TGTGCCAGCAGTTTACTCGACCAGGACACCGGGGAGCTGTTTTTT. Translation gives CASSLLDQDTGELFF.

The gene calls are TRBV6-1 and TRBJ2-7; TRBD1 aligns across 8 bases. The CDR3 sequence is 13 residues long. V shed 4 bases and J 6 bases; nucleotides not matched to a gene: 5. Per the germline V gene, CDR1 is MNHNS and CDR2 is SASEGT. DNA of the CDR3: TGTGCCAGCAGTGGGCAGGGGGCGACCGAGCAGTACTTC. This gives the protein CASSGQGATEQYF.

This chain uses TRBV7-6 with TRBJ1-5, with TRBD1 as a possible D gene (5 bases). This CDR3 has 16 residues. V was trimmed by 2 bases and J by 2 bases, leaving 13 bases between them. Germline CDR1 SGHVS, CDR2 FNYEAQ. CDR3 in amino acids: CASSLRAGSGNQPQHF. DNA for the CDR3: TGTGCCAGCAGCTTAAGGGCAGGGAGTGGCAATCAGCCCCAGCATTTT. Based on the CDR3 plus reference TRBV7-6 and TRBJ1-5, the full variable domain is GAGVSQSPRYKVTKRGQDVALRCDPISGHVSLYWYRQALGQGPEFLTYFNYEAQQDKSGLPNDRFSAERPEGSISTLTIQRTEQRDSAMYRCASSLRAGSGNQPQHFGDGTRLSIL.

The rearrangement links TRBV20-1 to TRBJ2-3, with 13 positions matching TRBD2. This CDR3 has 18 residues. Germline CDR1 reads DFQATT; CDR2 reads SNEGSKA (reference sequence). Losses at the gene ends were 5 bases for V and 2 bases for J; bases not matched to a gene: 13. The CDR3 loop reads CSAYPGLAGRVATDTQYF. CDR3 bases: TGCAGTGCTTACCCGGGACTAGCGGGAAGGGTGGCCACAGATACGCAGTATTTT.

This chain connects TRBV12-3 or TRBV12-4 to TRBJ1-2; the D is unclear. This CDR3 contains 12 residues. Trimming stripped 4 bases from V and 8 bases from J, with 11 bases between. CDR3 sequence: CASSSQMRGYTF. CDR3 nucleotides: TGTGCCAGCAGTTCCCAAATGCGGGGCTACACCTTC.

This chain uses TRBV6-1 with TRBJ1-1; possible D gene TRBD1, 6 bases. Trimming pared 6 bases from V and 2 bases from J, leaving 16 bases between. Germline lookup yields CDR1 MNHNS and CDR2 SASEGT. There are 15 residues in the CDR3. In nucleotides, the CDR3 is TGTGCCAGCAGCAAGGGGGTTACGGTAAACACTGAAGCTTTCTTT. It is translated as CASSKGVTVNTEAFF.

The CDR3 DNA is TGTGCCAGCAGCTTAGGGATCGGGTACGAGCAGTACTTC. Amino acid sequence: CASSLGIGYEQYF. The rearrangement links TRBV11-2 to TRBJ2-7; D is undetermined. Germline V gives CDR1 SGHAT, CDR2 FQNNGV. The CDR3 consists of 13 residues. Between the trimmed V and J ends, which lost 1 base and 4 bases, there was a span of 8 bases.

This clonotype turned up a few times. V usage is TRBV7-2 and J usage is TRBJ2-7, with 8 bases that match TRBD1. The ends lost 4 bases at V and 1 base at J; junction bases unmatched: 3. The CDR3 spans 14 residues. Per germline, CDR1 SGHTA and CDR2 FQGNSA. CDR3: CASSSGTGSYEQYF. Written as DNA, the CDR3 is TGTGCCAGCAGCTCCGGGACAGGTTCCTACGAGCAGTACTTC.

The V gene is TRBV6-1, the J gene TRBJ2-7; D gene ambiguous. V lost 7 bases, J lost 4 bases, and 17 bases lay in between. Germline V gene lookup returns CDR1 MNHNS and CDR2 SASEGT. CDR3 length equals 14 residues. CDR3 amino acids: CASTRLADHYEQYF. For the CDR3, the DNA is TGTGCCAGCACTCGGCTGGCGGATCATTACGAGCAGTACTTC.

The V call is TRBV5-1, the J call TRBJ1-1, with D uncertain. The CDR3 is 13 residues long. V lost 5 bases and J lost 4, with 12 bases in between. The germline CDR1 and CDR2 sequences are SGHRS and YFSETQ. CDR3 residues: CASRREVGTEAFF. The CDR3 DNA is TGCGCCAGCAGAAGGGAGGTGGGCACTGAAGCTTTCTTT. Based on the CDR3 plus reference TRBV5-1 and TRBJ1-1, the full variable domain is KAGVTQTPRYLIKTRGQQVTLSCSPISGHRSVSWYQQTPGQGLQFLFEYFSETQRNKGNFPGRFSGRQFSNSRSEMNVSTLELGDSALYLCASRREVGTEAFFGQGTRLTVV.